Given below is one TCR beta chain in context. J was trimmed by 4 bases and V by 2 bases; bases with no gene match: 7. CDR1 is MNHEY and CDR2 is SVGEGT in the germline V gene. The CDR3 loop spans 17 amino acids. The repertoire was sequenced with immunoSEQ multiplex PCR; TCRdb's copy has only in-frame clones and lacks some. The sample lists about 280,000 clones; about 85% were seen once. This sample was taken from a study of blood T cell repertoires in COVID-19. This sequence was found in a woman aged 45-59 years who had recovered from COVID-19. The chain uses TRBV6-2 or TRBV6-3 and TRBJ2-1; 11 nucleotides align to TRBD2. What was sequenced was PBMCs or T cells enriched from blood (not recorded which). CDR3 coding DNA: TGTGCCAGCAGTTACCAGCGAGGACTAGCGGGTTACAATGAGCAGTTCTTC. Its protein is CASSYQRGLAGYNEQFF.